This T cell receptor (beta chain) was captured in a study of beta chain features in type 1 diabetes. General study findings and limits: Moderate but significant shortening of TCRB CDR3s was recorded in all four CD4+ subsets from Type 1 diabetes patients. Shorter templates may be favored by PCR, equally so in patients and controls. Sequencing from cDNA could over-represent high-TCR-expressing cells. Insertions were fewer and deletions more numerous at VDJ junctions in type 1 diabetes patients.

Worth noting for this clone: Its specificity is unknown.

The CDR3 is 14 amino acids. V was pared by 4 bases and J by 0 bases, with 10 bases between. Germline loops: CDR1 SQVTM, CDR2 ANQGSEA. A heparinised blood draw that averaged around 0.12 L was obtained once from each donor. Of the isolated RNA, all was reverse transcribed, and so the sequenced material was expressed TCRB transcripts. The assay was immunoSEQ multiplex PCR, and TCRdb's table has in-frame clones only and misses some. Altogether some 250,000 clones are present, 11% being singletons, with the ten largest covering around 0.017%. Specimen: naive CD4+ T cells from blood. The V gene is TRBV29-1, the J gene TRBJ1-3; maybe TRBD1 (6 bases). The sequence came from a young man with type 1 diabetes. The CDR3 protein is CSVGGGYSGNTIYF. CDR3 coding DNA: TGCAGCGTTGGAGGGGGTTACTCTGGAAACACCATATATTTT.